This T cell receptor beta chain was sequenced during a study of T cells expressing NK-cell markers. As for the study in general: Investigators obtained TCR beta repertoires from sorted CD3+CD56+NKG2C+, CD3+CD56+NKG2C- and CD3+CD56-NKG2C+ T cells. Out of eight donors sequenced, seven tested HCMV-seropositive and the remaining one seronegative. Study-wide results and caveats: CD8+ T cells in over five donors included dominant NKG2C+ clonotypes at about 1.0-7.5%.

Comment on this clonotype: No antigen is known for it.

TCRdb reanalyzed the 5' RACE reads, giving one entry per CDR3 protein sequence and no DNA. Seen in this sample are about 380,000 distinct CDR3 sequences; the ten most common clones hold under 6.5%. Germline lookup yields CDR1 DFQATT and CDR2 SNEGSKA (reference sequence). This CDR3 comprises 15 residues. Sequenced material: blood T cells: a sorted CD56 or NKG2C T cell subset, CD4+ or CD8+ T cells, or bulk PBMC T cells (not recorded which). The source is a man aged 18-70 years in good health. V gene TRBV20-1 combines with J gene TRBJ2-3; TCRdb designates TRBD2, a call that cannot be tested without DNA. CDR3 region: CSAGLAGGGSDTQYF.